Below are 18 T cell receptor beta chains sequenced from a single sample in a study of cytomegalovirus exposure and HLA in healthy donors (dated by TCRdb to 2017 to 2019). Libraries were prepared through the immunoSEQ multiplex PCR assay. For the multiplex PCR, a mixture combining 60 forward primers for TCR Vbeta segments and 13 reverse primers for TCR Jbeta segments was used. TCRdb stores this immuneACCESS table with in-frame sequences only. Part of the clones is absent; in the studies checked, under half of the shortfall reflects unresolved V genes, and no reason is known for the rest. For this sample there are 130,000 to 150,000 clones; roughly 80% appear just once. More than 0.95% of the sample lies in the top ten. Sequenced input: PBMCs. The receptors here all came from a man in his late teens or twenties in good health and CMV-seronegative.

This chain uses TRBV15 with TRBJ2-2; the D gene is possibly TRBD2 (5 bases). The length of the CDR3 is 13 residues. The V gene lost 8 bases and the J gene lost 3 bases, with 10 bases spanning the gap. The V gene's germline CDR1 is LNHNV and CDR2 YYDKDF (reference sequence). This CDR3 is CATFLEDTGELFF. The CDR3 DNA follows: TGTGCCACCTTCTTGGAGGACACCGGGGAGCTGTTTTTT.

The chain carries TRBV30 and TRBJ1-3; 12 bases line up with TRBD1. The CDR3 covers 15 residues. V shed 7 bases, J shed 2 bases, and the junction held 6 bases outside the gene matches. Germline V CDR1 and CDR2: GTSNPN, SVGIG (reference sequence). CDR3 sequence reads: CAFYRDRGPGNTIYF. DNA for the CDR3: TGTGCCTTTTACCGGGACAGGGGGCCTGGAAACACCATATATTTT.

The chain uses TRBV5-6 and TRBJ1-2; 9 bases line up with TRBD1. This CDR3 is built from 18 residues. J gave up 4 bases and V 1 base, and 14 bases lay outside the gene matches. Germline CDR1 and CDR2: SGHDT and YYEEEE. CDR3 protein: CASSLTGQGNDFRYGYTF. Here the CDR3 DNA reads TGTGCCAGCAGCTTGACGGGACAGGGAAACGATTTCCGCTATGGCTACACCTTC.

The rearrangement joins TRBV27 to TRBJ1-3, with D unresolved. The end of the DNA aligns better with TRBJ2-2, so the J call may be wrong. Germline CDR1 reads MNHEY; CDR2 reads SMNVEV (reference sequence). This CDR3 contains 15 residues. CDR3 protein: CASSLLPGSLGELFF. The CDR3 DNA reads as TGTGCCAGCAGTTTACTCCCAGGATCGCTCGGGGAGCTGTTTTTT.

The chain links TRBV21-1 to TRBJ1-5. TRBV21-1 is a listed pseudogene. This CDR3 has 14 residues. The CDR3: CASIRTEAGQPQHF. The DNA for the CDR3 is TGTGCCAGCATCAGGACGGAGGCAGGACAGCCCCAGCATTTT.

The chain joins TRBV29-1 to TRBJ2-7; D might be TRBD2 (6 bases). V gave up 5 bases and J gave up 2 bases, with 10 bases separating them. In germline, CDR1 is SQVTM, CDR2 ANQGSEA. CDR3 size: 12 residues. CDR3 sequence (DNA): TGCAGCGTTTCATCGGGGGCCTACGAGCAGTACTTC. Translating gives CSVSSGAYEQYF.

The CDR3 sequence: CASSAVTSAGSYEQYF. In DNA, the CDR3 is TGTGCCAGCAGCGCCGTAACCTCCGCAGGGTCCTACGAGCAGTACTTC. V gene TRBV5-4 combines with J gene TRBJ2-7, with D tentatively TRBD1 (5 bases). The V end lost 4 bases, the J end lost 1 base, and 18 bases lay between the germline ends. This CDR3 comprises 16 residues. Germline loops: CDR1 SGHNT, CDR2 YYREEE (reference sequence).

V is TRBV5-1 and J is TRBJ2-3, with D hard to call. V was pared by 3 bases and J by 6 bases, with 17 bases between. CDR1 SGHRS and CDR2 YFSETQ come from the germline V gene. The CDR3 is 15 residues long. DNA for the CDR3: TGCGCCAGCAGCTCTCAACCTTCGAGTGAGGATACGCAGTATTTT. Its translation is CASSSQPSSEDTQYF.

The gene calls are TRBV9 and TRBJ2-1; TRBD2 matches at 12 bases. Germline-derived CDR1 and CDR2 are SGDLS and YYNGEE. J lost 5 bases, V lost 3 bases, and 6 bases had no gene match. The CDR3 extends over 16 amino acids. CDR3 in amino acids: CASSEALAGGDNEQFF. Written as DNA, the CDR3 is TGTGCCAGCAGCGAGGCCCTAGCGGGGGGGGACAATGAGCAGTTCTTC. The whole variable domain, remainder taken from reference TRBV9 and TRBJ2-1, is DSGVTQTPKHLITATGQRVTLRCSPRSGDLSVYWYQQSLDQGLQFLIQYYNGEERAKGNILERFSAQQFPDLHSELNLSSLELGDSALYFCASSEALAGGDNEQFFGPGTRLTVL.

The chain has TRBV2 and TRBJ1-1, with D tentatively TRBD1 (6 bases). V gave up 6 bases and J gave up 6 bases, with 20 bases separating them. The CDR3 spans 15 residues. Germline V CDR1 and CDR2: SNHLY, FYNNEI. The CDR3 bases are TGTGCCAGCAGCGCCGAGAGTGGGGGCGGCTCTGAAGCTTTCTTT. Its protein product is CASSAESGGGSEAFF.

The chain links TRBV4-3 to TRBJ2-5; tentative D call: TRBD2 (5 bases). This CDR3 region has 15 residues. Germline CDR1 reads LGHNA; CDR2 reads YSLEER. V was trimmed by 4 bases and J by 1 base, leaving 13 bases between them. The CDR3 coding sequence is TGCGCCAGCAGCCCTAGCTCTGGAACCCAAGAGACCCAGTACTTC. Its translation: CASSPSSGTQETQYF.

V usage is TRBV20-1 and J usage is TRBJ1-1; 8 nucleotides align to TRBD1. CDR1 and CDR2 (germline): DFQATT, SNEGSKA (reference sequence). The J segment lost 11 bases and the V segment lost 6 bases, leaving 8 bases of the junction unmatched. The CDR3 length is 11 residues. The CDR3 is CSAQGAGRAFF. The CDR3 nucleotides are TGCAGTGCCCAGGGGGCAGGGAGGGCTTTCTTT.

V usage is TRBV11-2 and J usage is TRBJ2-3; maybe TRBD2 (6 bases). V shed 5 bases and J shed 1 base, with 10 bases lying between them. The CDR3 extends over 14 amino acids. Germline lookup yields CDR1 SGHAT and CDR2 FQNNGV. The CDR3 loop is CASSPPSGTDTQYF. DNA for the CDR3: TGTGCCAGCAGCCCCCCTAGCGGCACAGATACGCAGTATTTT.

This chain uses TRBV6-1 with TRBJ1-2, with D perhaps matching TRBD1 (5 bases). Deletions cut 0 bases from V and 5 bases from J, with 13 bases between. Germline CDR1 MNHNS, CDR2 SASEGT. The CDR3 is made up of 15 amino acids. CDR3 DNA: TGTGCCAGCAGTGAAGCCTGGGGGGTGGAATATGGCTACACCTTC. Protein sequence: CASSEAWGVEYGYTF.

The rearrangement joins TRBV2 to TRBJ1-6; D perhaps matches TRBD1 (5 bases). This CDR3 has 16 amino acids. CDR1 is SNHLY and CDR2 is FYNNEI in the germline V gene. Trimming took 7 bases from V and 10 from J, leaving 23 bases between them. The CDR3 loop reads CASKGRVRDSGSPLHF. The CDR3 DNA is TGTGCCAGCAAGGGGAGGGTCAGGGACTCGGGGTCACCCCTCCACTTT. The full variable domain, rest sourced from reference TRBV2 and TRBJ1-6, is EPEVTQTPSHQVTQMGQEVILRCVPISNHLYFYWYRQILGQKVEFLVSFYNNEISEKSEIFDDQFSVERPDGSNFTLKIRSTKLEDSAMYFCASKGRVRDSGSPLHFGNGTRLTVT.

This clone has only a few counts. This rearrangement joins TRBV19 to TRBJ1-1, with a weak D call TRBD1 (6 bases). V was trimmed by 4 bases and J by 7 bases, leaving 16 bases between them. Germline CDR1 and CDR2: LNHDA and SQIVND (reference sequence). The CDR3 contains 14 residues. The CDR3 region has the DNA TGTGCCAGTAGTAGGGAAAAGGGGGTAGGTGAAGCTTTCTTT. This sequence encodes CASSREKGVGEAFF.

The chain carries TRBV2 and TRBJ1-5, with 8 bases identical to TRBD1. V lost 6 bases to trimming and J lost 6 bases; unmatched junction nucleotides: 10. Germline values: CDR1 SNHLY, CDR2 FYNNEI. CDR3 size: 15 residues. DNA for the CDR3: TGTGCCAGCAGCGAGAACGGACAGGGCCGTCAGCCCCAGCATTTT. Translated, it gives CASSENGQGRQPQHF.

This clone has only a few counts. CDR3 sequence: CASSRSGGDVTYEQYF. The CDR3 nucleotides are TGTGCCAGCAGCCGGAGTGGAGGGGATGTGACCTACGAGCAGTACTTC. The chain has TRBV7-9 and TRBJ2-7, with D possibly matching TRBD2 (6 bases). The V gene's germline CDR1 is SEHNR and CDR2 FQNEAQ (reference sequence). CDR3 length: 16 residues. V was cut by 5 bases and J by 2 bases, with 19 bases left in between. The complete variable domain, with remaining parts taken from reference TRBV7-9 and TRBJ2-7, reads DTGVSQNPRHKITKRGQNVTFRCDPISEHNRLYWYRQTLGQGPEFLTYFQNEAQLEKSRLLSDRFSAERPKGSFSTLEIQRTEQGDSAMYLCASSRSGGDVTYEQYFGPGTRLTVT.